The 10 T cell receptor beta chains listed next were all sequenced from one sample in a study of shared clonotypes between healthy human individuals. The assay was immunoSEQ multiplex PCR, and TCRdb's table has in-frame clones only and misses some. This sample has about 1 million clones, with approximately 78% found just once. The source material was memory CD4+ T cells from PBMCs. Documented subset: CD45RA-negative fraction. The receptors derive from a young man in good health. Some clones in this sample may be carry-over from other donors' samples.

The rearrangement uses TRBV21-1 and TRBJ2-5. TRBV21-1 is a pseudogene segment. This CDR3 region has 14 residues. CDR3 in amino acids: CASSKVAGTETQYF. Written as DNA, the CDR3 is TGTGCCAGCAGCAAAGTGGCAGGGACCGAGACCCAGTACTTC.

The V and J genes are TRBV5-1 and TRBJ2-1; D not certain. The CDR3 contains 13 residues. Trimming took 0 bases from V and 14 from J, leaving 15 bases between them. Germline V lookup: CDR1 SGHRS, CDR2 YFSETQ. Here the CDR3 reads CASSLESPSGEFF. The CDR3 region has the DNA TGCGCCAGCAGCTTGGAGTCCCCTTCCGGCGAGTTCTTC.

As to this clone: Other DNA sequences in the sample encode the same CDR3. The chain combines TRBV25-1 with TRBJ2-2; 8 bases align to TRBD1. The CDR3 consists of 13 residues. Germline V lookup: CDR1 MGHDK, CDR2 SYGVNS. V trimming: 4 bases; J trimming: 8 bases; junction bases outside the gene matches: 3. The CDR3 coding sequence is TGTGCCAGCAGTGGACAGGGGACAGGGGAGCTGTTTTTT. Residues: CASSGQGTGELFF.

V gene TRBV6-5 combines with J gene TRBJ2-3; 8 bases are shared with TRBD2. Germline values: CDR1 MNHEY, CDR2 SVGAGI. The CDR3 is 15 residues long. The J segment lost 8 bases and the V segment lost 4 bases, leaving 11 bases of the junction unmatched. CDR3 DNA: TGTGCCAGCAGTTCCCCCGGGACTAGAGTTGGTACGCAGTATTTT. Translated: CASSSPGTRVGTQYF.

The table lists this clone with a few counts. The V gene is TRBV7-7, the J gene TRBJ1-1, with unresolved D. V was cut by 4 bases and J by 0 bases, with 6 bases left in between. The CDR3 extends over 13 amino acids. Germline V CDR1 and CDR2: SSHAT, FNYEAQ (reference sequence). CDR3 region: CASSSTVNTEAFF. CDR3 DNA: TGTGCCAGCAGCTCAACAGTGAACACTGAAGCTTTCTTT.

The chain links TRBV28 to TRBJ1-1; D not resolved. CDR3 length equals 13 residues. Trimming took off 5 bases at V and 1 base at J, with 8 bases between the two ends. Germline assignment: CDR1 MDHEN and CDR2 SYDVKM. CDR3 residues: CASSEGGNTEAFF. Here the CDR3 DNA reads TGTGCCAGCAGTGAGGGTGGGAACACTGAAGCTTTCTTT. Using reference TRBV28 and TRBJ1-1 for the parts outside the CDR3, the full variable domain is DVKVTQSSRYLVKRTGEKVFLECVQDMDHENMFWYRQDPGLGLRLIYFSYDVKMKEKGDIPEGYSVSREKKERFSLILESASTNQTSMYLCASSEGGNTEAFFGQGTRLTVV.

This chain links TRBV2 with TRBJ1-5; D is unresolved. The V gene's germline CDR1 is SNHLY and CDR2 FYNNEI. The germline V and J ends were trimmed by 7 bases and 6 bases, with 13 bases remaining between them. This CDR3 has 13 residues. CDR3 in amino acids: CASNEDWGQPQHF. For the CDR3, the DNA is TGTGCCAGCAATGAGGATTGGGGTCAGCCCCAGCATTTT.

Of note for this clone: The sample holds other DNA sequences that translate to the same CDR3. The chain uses TRBV5-1 and TRBJ2-1, with 7 bases matching TRBD2. The V and J ends lost 0 bases and 2 bases, in that order; junction bases with no gene match: 2. From germline, CDR1 is SGHRS and CDR2 YFSETQ. This CDR3 contains 15 residues. Here the CDR3 DNA reads TGCGCCAGCAGCTTGGAGGGAGGGCCCTACAATGAGCAGTTCTTC. Amino acids: CASSLEGGPYNEQFF. The whole variable domain, filled in from reference TRBV5-1 and TRBJ2-1, reads KAGVTQTPRYLIKTRGQQVTLSCSPISGHRSVSWYQQTPGQGLQFLFEYFSETQRNKGNFPGRFSGRQFSNSRSEMNVSTLELGDSALYLCASSLEGGPYNEQFFGPGTRLTVL.

The chain combines TRBV5-4 with TRBJ2-5, with 11 positions matching TRBD2. Trimming at V came to 5 bases and at J to 3 bases, leaving 9 bases not matched to a gene. Germline assignment: CDR1 SGHNT and CDR2 YYREEE (reference sequence). The CDR3 has 16 residues. This chain's CDR3 is CASRSPPGLAEETQYF. The CDR3 nucleotides read TGTGCCAGCAGATCTCCCCCGGGACTAGCGGAAGAGACCCAGTACTTC.

The chain combines TRBV4-3 with TRBJ2-7; D is perhaps TRBD2 (6 bases). Trimming took 1 base from V and 3 from J, leaving 10 bases between them. This CDR3 region has 14 residues. In germline, CDR1 is LGHNA, CDR2 YSLEER. CDR3 in DNA: TGCGCCAGCAGCCAAGTCACGCGGGGCTACGAGCAGTACTTC. As protein: CASSQVTRGYEQYF.